The present entry profiles one T cell receptor (beta chain) with its context. No cognate antigen has been identified for it. Base qualities are not provided; no much larger clone lies one nucleotide away. The data are from a study of blood T cells in healthy people across ages (dated by TCRdb to the mid-2010s). Describing the broader study: Template switching captured roughly one uniquely barcoded TCR beta cDNA molecule per two T cells in model experiments. Age-related changes in TCR beta repertoire diversity were measured in the study by deep sequencing normalized with unique cDNA molecular identifiers. The donors were split into four age groups: young (average around 15 years), middle-aged (roughly 42), aged (about 56) and long-lived (approximately 80). To avoid experimental bias, donors of different ages were spread randomly across the sequencing lanes. The study analyzed two additional independent replicas of 1 million unique cDNA reads from the same blood draw for two donors, one aged 18 to 29 and one aged 80 or older.

The CDR3 starts with the cysteine, ends with the phenylalanine, and has 15 residues. The CDR3 DNA has 45 bases and is translated from base 1. The germline V gene specifies SGHTA as CDR1 and FQGNSA as CDR2. V lost 3 bases and J lost 7 bases, and the count of bases not matched to a germline gene is 9. Libraries were constructed by 5' RACE. Sequencing instrument: Illumina HiSeq 2500. The second PCR ran for about 6 to 12 cycles and used a J-beta primer mix along with a sample-barcoded 5' primer. A unique molecular identifier was introduced onto each TCR beta cDNA molecule by a template-switch 5' adaptor carrying 12 random nucleotides. Each sample yielded at least 2.5 million CDR3-containing paired-end reads. The Mint cDNA synthesis kit, primed by a TRBC-specific oligonucleotide, was used to synthesize first-strand cDNA from all RNA. After uracil-DNA glycosylase treatment, a first 18-cycle PCR used universal primers M1SS and BC2_uni_R on all cDNA. In the paper's pipeline: For normalization, 1 million high-quality reads, each with a distinct molecular identifier, were randomly selected from each sample. Instead of being binned into consensus sequences, reads with shared molecular identifiers were discarded. CDR3 identification, clonotype clustering and error correction used MiTCR with a Q25 quality threshold and the strictest error-elimination algorithm. A nonparametric unseen species model with Euler transformation was used to estimate a lower bound on total TCR beta diversity. Clones were called with MiXCR by TCRdb after fastp trimmed the public reads at Q25, and only in-frame beta chains were retained. Merged by CDR3 protein, the rows form single entries marked with the most common genes and DNA. Here the V and J calls rest on TCRdb's processing, not on the authors' analysis. In this sample the table shows fewer than 900,000 distinct CDR3 sequences, 49% of which occur a single time. The ten biggest clones cover about 32% of the sample.

General study outcomes and caveats: Because the CMV infection status of the donors was unknown, age-related changes in expanded clonotypes may potentially have been confounded. Since profiling was done on bulk unsorted PBMCs, naive and antigen-experienced compartments could not be conclusively compared. A strong correlation was found between observed TCR beta diversity and the percentage of naive T cells measured by flow cytometry. Compared with the aged group, the long-lived group had more naive CD4+ T cells, fewer expanded clones and increased TCR diversity, a pattern suggesting age selection. Observed TCR beta diversity per million T cells fell roughly linearly with age, and a significant reduction was already apparent by age roughly 40. Total diversity estimates from one million sequenced T cells were considered lower bounds and underestimates.

The donors were roughly 40 Caucasian individuals from Russia, aged roughly 6 to 100 years, who were systemically healthy. Each donor gave ten milliliters of peripheral blood, drawn into EDTA-treated Vacutainer tubes. Ficoll-Paque density-gradient centrifugation was used to isolate PBMCs, with at least 6 million obtained per sample. Trizol reagent was used to extract total RNA from PBMCs, with at least 6 micrograms per sample. Naive CD45RAhigh/CD27high T cell percentages were measured by flow cytometry on a PBMC aliquot from every donor. This receptor was taken from a woman between 55 and 75 years old in good health. The V gene is TRBV7-2 and the J gene is TRBJ2-1, with 7 middle bases fitting TRBD1. Sequenced input: blood. The DNA sequence follows: TGTGCCAGCAGCTTCTTAGGGGGCTCGACTAATGAGCAGTTCTTC. Translated, this gives CASSFLGGSTNEQFF.